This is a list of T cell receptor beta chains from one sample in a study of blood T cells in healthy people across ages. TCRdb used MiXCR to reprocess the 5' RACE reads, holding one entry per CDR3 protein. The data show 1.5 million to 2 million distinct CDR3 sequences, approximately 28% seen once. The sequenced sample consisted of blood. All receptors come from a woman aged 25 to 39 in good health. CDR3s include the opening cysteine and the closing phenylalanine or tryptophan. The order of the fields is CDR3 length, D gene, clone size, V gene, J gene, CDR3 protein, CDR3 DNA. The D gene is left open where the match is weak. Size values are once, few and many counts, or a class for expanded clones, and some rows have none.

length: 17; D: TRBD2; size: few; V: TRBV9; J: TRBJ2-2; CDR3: CASSSQIAAGVGGELFF; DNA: TGTGCCAGCAGCTCCCAGATAGCCGCGGGAGTCGGCGGGGAGCTGTTTTTT
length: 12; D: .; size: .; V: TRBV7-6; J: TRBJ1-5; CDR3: CASSLPRQPQHF; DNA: TGTGCCAGCAGCTTACCCAGACAGCCCCAGCATTTT
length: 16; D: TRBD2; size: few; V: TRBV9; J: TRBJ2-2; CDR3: CASSYSGGSNTGELFF; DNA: TGTGCCAGCAGCTATAGCGGGGGCTCTAACACCGGGGAGCTGTTTTTT
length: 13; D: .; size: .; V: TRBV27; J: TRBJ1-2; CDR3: CASRFGGKIGYTF; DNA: TGTGCCAGCAGATTCGGGGGGAAAATAGGCTACACCTTC
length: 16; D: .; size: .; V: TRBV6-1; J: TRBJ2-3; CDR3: CASSEESSGYTDTQYF; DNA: TGTGCCAGCAGTGAAGAATCGAGCGGATACACAGATACGCAGTATTTT
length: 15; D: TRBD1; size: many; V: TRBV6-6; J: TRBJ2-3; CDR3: CASSYSGQSTDTQYF; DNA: TGTGCCAGCAGTTACTCGGGACAGAGCACAGATACGCAGTATTTT
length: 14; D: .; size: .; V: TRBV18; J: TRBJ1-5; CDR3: CASSPGPLNRPQHF; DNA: TGTGCCAGCTCACCCGGACCTCTAAATCGGCCCCAGCATTTT
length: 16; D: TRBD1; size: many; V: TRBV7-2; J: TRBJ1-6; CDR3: CASSFKRQGRNSPLHF; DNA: TGTGCCAGCAGCTTTAAACGACAGGGCCGGAATTCACCCCTCCACTTT
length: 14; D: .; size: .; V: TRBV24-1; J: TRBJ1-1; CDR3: CATRSTRKETEAFF; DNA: TGTGCCACCAGGAGTACACGGAAAGAAACTGAAGCTTTCTTT
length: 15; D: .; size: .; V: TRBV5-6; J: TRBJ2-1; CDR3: CASDRGGSSYNEQFF; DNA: TGTGCCAGCGACCGGGGAGGAAGCTCCTACAATGAGCAGTTCTTC
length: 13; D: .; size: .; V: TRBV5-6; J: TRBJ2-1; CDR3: CASSFTDRNEQFF; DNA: TGTGCCAGCAGCTTCACGGACAGAAATGAGCAGTTCTTC
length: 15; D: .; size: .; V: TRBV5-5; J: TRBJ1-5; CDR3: CASSLESYGNQPQHF; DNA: TGTGCCAGCAGCTTGGAGTCATACGGCAATCAGCCCCAGCATTTT
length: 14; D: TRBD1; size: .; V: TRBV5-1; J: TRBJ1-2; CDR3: CASREIQGASGCTF; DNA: TGCGCCAGCAGAGAAATCCAGGGGGCGTCTGGCTGCACCTTC
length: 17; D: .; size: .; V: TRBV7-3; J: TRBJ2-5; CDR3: CASSPQQGGQGGETQYF; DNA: TGTGCCAGCAGCCCCCAACAGGGGGGGCAGGGAGGGGAGACCCAGTACTTC
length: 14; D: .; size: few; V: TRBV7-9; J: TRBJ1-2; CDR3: CASSSTGLRGGYTF; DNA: TGTGCCAGCAGCTCTACAGGGTTGAGGGGAGGCTACACCTTC
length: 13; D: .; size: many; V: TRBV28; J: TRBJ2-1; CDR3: CASSLHSVNEQFF; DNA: TGTGCCAGCAGTTTACACAGTGTCAATGAGCAGTTCTTC
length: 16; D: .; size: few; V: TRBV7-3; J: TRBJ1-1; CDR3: CASSSFPGTGHTEAFF; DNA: TGTGCCAGCAGCTCTTTTCCCGGGACTGGCCACACCGAAGCTTTCTTT
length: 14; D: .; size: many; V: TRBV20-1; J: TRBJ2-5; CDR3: CSARDPWGQETQYF; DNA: TGCAGTGCTAGAGATCCCTGGGGCCAAGAGACCCAGTACTTC
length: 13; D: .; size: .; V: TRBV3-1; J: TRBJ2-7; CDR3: CASSLRDLHGQYF; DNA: TGTGCCAGCAGCCTAAGGGATTTACACGGGCAGTACTTC
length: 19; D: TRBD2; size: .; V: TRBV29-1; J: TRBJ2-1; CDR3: CSVVELGLAGGSSYNEQFF; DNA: TGCAGCGTGGTCGAATTGGGACTAGCGGGGGGGAGCTCCTACAATGAGCAGTTCTTC
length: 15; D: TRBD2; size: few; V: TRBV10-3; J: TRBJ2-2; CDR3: CAISELALGAGELFF; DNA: TGTGCCATCAGCGAACTAGCGTTAGGCGCCGGGGAGCTGTTTTTT
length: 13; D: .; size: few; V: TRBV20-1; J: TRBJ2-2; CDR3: CSAPGTNTGELFF; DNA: TGCAGCGCGCCCGGAACGAACACCGGGGAGCTGTTTTTT
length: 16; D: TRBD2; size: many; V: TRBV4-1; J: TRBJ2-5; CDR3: CASSQPVGTSGQTQYF; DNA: TGCGCCAGCAGCCAACCAGTGGGTACTAGCGGACAGACCCAGTACTTC
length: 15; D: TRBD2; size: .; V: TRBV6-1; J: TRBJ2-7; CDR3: CASVRSGGQAYEQYF; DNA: TGTGCCAGCGTCCGAAGCGGGGGCCAAGCCTACGAGCAGTACTTC
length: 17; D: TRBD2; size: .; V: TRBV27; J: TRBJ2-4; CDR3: CASSLLLWTSDHNEQYF; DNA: TGCGCCAGCAGTTTACTATTGTGGACTAGCGATCACAATGAGCAGTACTTC
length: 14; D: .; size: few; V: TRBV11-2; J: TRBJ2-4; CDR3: CASSLEEGRGIQYF; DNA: TGTGCCAGCAGCTTAGAGGAGGGTCGGGGCATTCAGTACTTC
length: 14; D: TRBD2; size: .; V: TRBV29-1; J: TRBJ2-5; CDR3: CSVAASGGRETQYF; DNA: TGCAGCGTTGCGGCTAGCGGGGGTCGGGAGACCCAGTACTTC
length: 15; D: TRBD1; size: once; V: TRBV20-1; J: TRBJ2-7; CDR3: CSALSQDRTPYEQYF; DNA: TGCAGTGCTTTGTCTCAGGACAGGACGCCCTACGAGCAGTACTTC
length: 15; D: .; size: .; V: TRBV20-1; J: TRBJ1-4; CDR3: CSARSMTSPNEKLFF; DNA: TGCAGTGCTAGGTCCATGACAAGTCCTAATGAAAAACTGTTTTTT
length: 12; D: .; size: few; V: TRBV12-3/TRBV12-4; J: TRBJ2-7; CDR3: CASRTLGYEQYF; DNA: TGTGCCAGCAGGACACTAGGCTACGAGCAGTACTTC
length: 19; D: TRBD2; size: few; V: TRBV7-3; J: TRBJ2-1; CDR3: CASSLVGPSGGPSGNEQFF; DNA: TGTGCCAGCAGCTTAGTCGGGCCTAGCGGGGGGCCCTCGGGCAATGAGCAGTTCTTC
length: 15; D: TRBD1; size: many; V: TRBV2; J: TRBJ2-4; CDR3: CASSLDRGGQNIQYF; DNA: TGTGCCAGCAGCTTGGACAGGGGGGGGCAAAACATTCAGTACTTC
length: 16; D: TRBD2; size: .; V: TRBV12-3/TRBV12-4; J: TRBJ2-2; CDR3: CASGGSSGSNTGELFF; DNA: TGTGCCAGCGGAGGGTCTAGCGGGTCTAACACCGGGGAGCTGTTTTTT
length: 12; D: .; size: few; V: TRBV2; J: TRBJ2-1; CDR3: CASNYPGYEQFF; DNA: TGTGCCAGCAACTACCCAGGGTATGAGCAGTTCTTC
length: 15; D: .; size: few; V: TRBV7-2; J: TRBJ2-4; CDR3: CASSLVWWGKNIQYF; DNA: TGTGCCAGCAGCTTAGTTTGGTGGGGCAAAAACATTCAGTACTTC
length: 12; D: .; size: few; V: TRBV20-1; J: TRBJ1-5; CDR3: CSARAPNQPQHF; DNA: TGCAGTGCTAGAGCCCCGAATCAGCCCCAGCATTTT
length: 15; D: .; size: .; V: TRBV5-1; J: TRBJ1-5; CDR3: CASSLGPGRNQPQHF; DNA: TGTGCCAGCAGCTTAGGTCCAGGACGAAATCAGCCCCAGCATTTT
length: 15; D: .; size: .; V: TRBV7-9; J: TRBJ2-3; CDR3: CASSFKYPSTDTQYF; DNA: TGTGCCAGCAGCTTTAAATACCCCAGCACAGATACGCAGTATTTT
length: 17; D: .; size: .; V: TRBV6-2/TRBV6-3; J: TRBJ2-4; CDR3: CASSYSPTLGTYNEQYF; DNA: TGTGCCAGCAGTTACAGCCCCACCCTTGGGACCTACAATGAGCAGTACTTC
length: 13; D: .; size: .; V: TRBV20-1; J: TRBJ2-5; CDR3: CSARKDLQETQYF; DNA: TGCAGTGCTAGAAAAGACCTCCAAGAGACCCAGTACTTC
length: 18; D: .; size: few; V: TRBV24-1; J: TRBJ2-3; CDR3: CATSDSQVWDFRLDTQYF; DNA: TGTGCCACCAGTGATTCTCAGGTGTGGGACTTTAGATTGGATACGCAGTATTTT
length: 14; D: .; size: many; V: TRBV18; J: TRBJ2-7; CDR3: CASSPGWATYEQYF; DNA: TGTGCCAGCTCACCAGGGTGGGCAACCTACGAGCAGTACTTC
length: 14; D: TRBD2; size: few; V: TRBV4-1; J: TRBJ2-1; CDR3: CASSQVGGWDEQFF; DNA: TGCGCCAGCAGCCAGGTGGGAGGGTGGGATGAGCAGTTCTTC
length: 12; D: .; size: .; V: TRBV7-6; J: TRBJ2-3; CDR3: CASSLGGPAQYF; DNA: TGTGCCAGCAGCTTAGGGGGACCCGCGCAGTATTTT
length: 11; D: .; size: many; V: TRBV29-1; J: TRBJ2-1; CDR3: CSVTEYNEQFF; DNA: TGCAGCGTTACCGAGTACAATGAGCAGTTCTTC
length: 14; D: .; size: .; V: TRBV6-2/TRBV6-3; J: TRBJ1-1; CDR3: CASSYPEVEPEAFF; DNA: TGTGCCAGCAGTTACCCTGAGGTTGAGCCTGAAGCTTTCTTT
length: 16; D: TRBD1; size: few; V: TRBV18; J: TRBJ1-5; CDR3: CASSPLGQGAGEPQHF; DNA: TGTGCCAGCTCACCGCTTGGACAGGGGGCCGGGGAGCCCCAGCATTTT
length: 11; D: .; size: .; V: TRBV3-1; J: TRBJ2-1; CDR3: CASSTRTEQFF; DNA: TGTGCCAGCAGCACGAGGACGGAGCAGTTCTTC
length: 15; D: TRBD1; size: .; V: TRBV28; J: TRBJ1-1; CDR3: CASSYYRGENTEAFF; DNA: TGTGCCAGCAGTTACTACAGGGGGGAGAACACTGAAGCTTTCTTT
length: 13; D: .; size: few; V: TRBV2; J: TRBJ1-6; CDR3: CASSELGNSPLHF; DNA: TGTGCCAGCAGTGAACTAGGGAATTCACCCCTCCACTTT
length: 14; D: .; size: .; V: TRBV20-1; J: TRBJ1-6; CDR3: CSARDRRGNSPLHF; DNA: TGCAGTGCTAGAGATCGACGGGGAAATTCACCCCTCCACTTT
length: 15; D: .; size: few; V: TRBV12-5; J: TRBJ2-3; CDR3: CASGLTGLRTDTQYF; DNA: TGTGCTAGTGGTTTGACTGGACTTCGCACAGATACGCAGTATTTT
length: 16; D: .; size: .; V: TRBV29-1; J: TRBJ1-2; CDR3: CSVEDHARTSDYGYTF; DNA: TGCAGCGTTGAAGATCACGCAAGGACATCAGACTATGGCTACACCTTC
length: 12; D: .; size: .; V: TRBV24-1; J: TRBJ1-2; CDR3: CATSDLRTGYTF; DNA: TGTGCCACCAGTGATTTAAGGACTGGCTACACCTTC
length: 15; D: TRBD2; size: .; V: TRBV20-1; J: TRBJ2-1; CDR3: CSASPASGGAFEQFF; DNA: TGCAGTGCTAGCCCAGCTAGCGGGGGGGCATTTGAGCAGTTCTTC
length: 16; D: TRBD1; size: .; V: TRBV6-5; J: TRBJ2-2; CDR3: CASSYGQGAPSGELFF; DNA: TGTGCCAGCAGTTACGGCCAGGGGGCCCCCTCCGGGGAGCTGTTTTTT
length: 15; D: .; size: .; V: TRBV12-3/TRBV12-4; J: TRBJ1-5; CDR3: CASRLSEGRNQPQHF; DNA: TGTGCCAGCAGACTATCCGAGGGCCGCAATCAGCCCCAGCATTTT